Shown below are 14 T cell receptor beta chains from a single sample sequenced in a study of T cells after yellow fever vaccination (dated by TCRdb to between 2019 and 2020). Library generation was performed with 5' RACE. The reads were generated on an Illumina NovaSeq 6000. TCRdb passed the public sequencing reads through fastp at Q25 and MiXCR, retaining productive beta sequences. Rows are combined by CDR3 protein, so each entry shows the most common genes and DNA. The sample table shows 100,000 to 150,000 distinct CDR3 sequences, and about 8.2% are seen once. Around 40% of the sample is taken by the ten largest. Taken with the paper, the label for treatment or condition translates to: live attenuated yellow fever vaccine strain. Sequencing used CD8+ T cells sorted from PBMCs, obtained on the day of the yellow fever booster vaccination. Source of these receptors: a man aged 18 to 30 who received the YFV17D yellow fever vaccine.

This clonotype was seen only a few times. V usage is TRBV4-3 and J usage is TRBJ1-1; D is unclear. Germline values: CDR1 LGHNA, CDR2 YSLEER. The CDR3 has 14 amino acids. The V gene lost 1 base and the J gene lost 0 bases, with 6 bases spanning the gap. The CDR3 DNA reads TGCGCCAGCAGCCAAGGGAGCATGAACACTGAAGCTTTCTTT. It yields the protein CASSQGSMNTEAFF.

The chain is built from TRBV12-3 or TRBV12-4 and TRBJ2-3, with 7 bases fitting TRBD2. The V segment lost 6 bases and the J segment 2 bases; nucleotides outside the gene matches: 17. There are 18 residues in the CDR3. The CDR3 loop reads CASRPDAGEAGSTDTQYF. The DNA of the CDR3 is TGTGCCAGCAGGCCTGATGCGGGGGAGGCTGGATCCACAGATACGCAGTATTTT.

This clonotype was seen a few times. V gene TRBV11-2 combines with J gene TRBJ2-6; D tentatively fits TRBD1 or TRBD2 (5 bases each). The V and J ends lost 4 bases and 2 bases respectively, with 12 bases between them. CDR1 and CDR2 from the germline V gene are SGHAT and FQNNGV. This CDR3 spans 16 amino acids. The DNA of the CDR3 is TGTGCCAGCAGCTGGGGGTGGGCGACTGGGGCCAACGTCCTGACTTTC. Amino acid sequence: CASSWGWATGANVLTF.

CDR3 sequence reads: CSVPETNTGELFF. The CDR3 region has the DNA TGCAGCGTCCCAGAAACGAACACCGGGGAGCTGTTTTTT. The J gene is TRBJ2-2, the V gene TRBV29-1; no definite D call. V lost 6 bases, J lost 0 bases, and 8 bases lay in between. The CDR3 has 13 amino acids. CDR1 and CDR2 (germline): SQVTM, ANQGSEA.

The chain is built from TRBV4-1 and TRBJ1-5, with a tentative D call TRBD1 (6 bases). V was trimmed by 1 base and J by 3 bases, leaving 10 bases between them. The V gene's germline CDR1 is MGHRA and CDR2 YSYEKL. There are 15 residues in the CDR3. The CDR3 DNA is TGCGCCAGCAGCCAAGGGGACACCTTCAATCAGCCCCAGCATTTT. Translating it yields CASSQGDTFNQPQHF.

This chain uses TRBV20-1 with TRBJ2-1; 9 positions agree with TRBD1. V dropped 2 bases and J dropped 7; count of bases not matched to a gene: 9. The CDR3 spans 15 residues. Looked up from germline, CDR1 is DFQATT and CDR2 is SNEGSKA (reference sequence). CDR3 region: CSARRTGAPINEQFF. The CDR3 DNA reads TGCAGTGCTAGACGGACAGGGGCGCCGATAAATGAGCAGTTCTTC.

CDR3 nucleotide sequence: TGTGCCAGCACCCGCCTCCCGGGACAGGGTACCAACATTCAGTACTTC. Encoded protein: CASTRLPGQGTNIQYF. The V gene is TRBV12-3 or TRBV12-4, the J gene TRBJ2-4, with TRBD1 identical over 9 bases. Trimming took 7 bases from V and 7 from J; bases not matched to a gene: 14. CDR3 length: 16 residues.

This clonotype has a handful of counts. This rearrangement joins TRBV30 to TRBJ1-2, with TRBD1 as a possible D gene (6 bases). In germline, CDR1 is GTSNPN, CDR2 SVGIG (reference sequence). Between the trimmed V and J ends, which lost 4 bases and 4 bases, there was a span of 13 bases. CDR3 length: 13 residues. CDR3 residues: CAWKTGLIYGYTF. CDR3 bases: TGTGCCTGGAAAACAGGGTTAATCTATGGCTACACCTTC. The variable domain in full, with the rest retrieved from reference TRBV30 and TRBJ1-2, is SQTIHQWPATLVQPVGSPLSLECTVEGTSNPNLYWYRQAAGRGLQLLFYSVGIGQISSEVPQNLSASRPQDRQFILSSKKLLLSDSGFYLCAWKTGLIYGYTFGSGTRLTVV.

This clonotype was observed a handful of times. The chain is built from TRBV5-5 and TRBJ1-2; TRBD1 is a possible D gene (6 bases). With 5 bases removed from V and 4 bases from J, the gap between germline ends came to 12 bases. The length of the CDR3 is 13 residues. Looked up from germline, CDR1 is SGHKS and CDR2 is YYEKEE (reference sequence). The CDR3 region has the DNA TGTGCCAGCAGGGGGGCAGGGCCCTATGGCTACACCTTC. Protein product: CASRGAGPYGYTF.

The chain links TRBV3-1 to TRBJ1-6; tentative D call: TRBD1 (6 bases). Trimming removed 3 bases from V and 8 bases from J, with 14 bases in between. This CDR3 has 15 residues. Germline-derived CDR1 and CDR2 are LGHDT and YNNKEL (reference sequence). CDR3 nucleotides: TGTGCCAGCAGCCATCAGGTAGGGGGGGATTCACCCCTCCACTTT. Amino acid sequence: CASSHQVGGDSPLHF.

The chain is built from TRBV28 and TRBJ2-1; TRBD1 matches at 8 bases. Germline V gene sequence: CDR1 MDHEN, CDR2 SYDVKM. The J segment lost 3 bases and the V segment lost 4 bases, leaving 5 bases of the junction unmatched. This CDR3 region has 15 residues. Here the CDR3 reads CASSSTGEIYNEQFF. The CDR3 coding sequence is TGTGCCAGCAGTTCGACAGGGGAAATCTACAATGAGCAGTTCTTC.

In this sample, this clonotype turned up many times. The chain couples TRBV4-3 to TRBJ2-3; 8 positions agree with TRBD2. The CDR3 extends over 15 amino acids. CDR1 is LGHNA and CDR2 is YSLEER in the germline V gene. Trimming at V came to 1 base and at J to 6 bases, leaving 6 bases not matched to a gene. The CDR3 protein is CASSQGRGASDTQYF. The CDR3 region has the DNA TGCGCCAGCAGCCAAGGGCGGGGGGCTTCGGATACGCAGTATTTT.

This clonotype was seen ten or more times. The CDR3, as DNA: TGTGCCAGCAGTTACCCTCGGACAGGGATGGGAGAGACCCAGTACTTC. It is translated as CASSYPRTGMGETQYF. V and J are TRBV6-2 or TRBV6-3 and TRBJ2-5, with 8 bases fitting TRBD1. Germline-derived CDR1 and CDR2 are MNHEY and SVGEGT. CDR3 length: 16 amino acids. V dropped 2 bases and J dropped 4; count of bases not matched to a gene: 9.

This clonotype was counted at least ten times. J is TRBJ1-5 and V is TRBV27; D gene ambiguous. The CDR3 runs 13 residues. The germline V and J ends were trimmed by 2 bases and 8 bases, with 10 bases remaining between them. Germline assignment: CDR1 MNHEY and CDR2 SMNVEV (reference sequence). The CDR3: CASSLGVPEPQHF. The CDR3 coding sequence is TGTGCCAGCAGTTTAGGTGTTCCAGAGCCCCAGCATTTT.